This entry concerns a single TCR beta chain. Its antigen is not yet known. No per-base quality is available; no much larger clone lies one base away. This record comes from a study of cytomegalovirus exposure and HLA in healthy donors (dated by TCRdb to 2016 to 2017). For context, the study as a whole: According to an earlier analysis of 587 of the donors, about 179 million T cells yielded over 90 million unique TCR beta sequences and 276 Gb of sequence data. An early release covering 550 to 700 HLA-typed donors comprised about 300 gigabases of sequencing data and roughly 86 million unique TCR sequences. Of the approximately 400 genotyped donors, over 80% were placed in the genetic ancestry cluster associated with self-reported Caucasian donors. The aim of the study was to test whether cataloging public T cell receptors could identify signatures of past pathogen exposure. The T cell repertoires of 670 or so subjects were profiled by immunosequencing and related to cytomegalovirus serostatus. In addition to the first cohort of hundreds of subjects, a separate validation cohort of approximately 130 different subjects was used. To predict cytomegalovirus infection status, the study combined high-throughput TCR immunosequencing, statistical association of individual TCRs with disease status, and machine learning. To study patterns of TCR occurrence, a later analysis re-analyzed previously published TCR beta repertoires from just over 650 donors and added high-resolution HLA genotyping. In the later analysis, no new phenotypic data were used to find candidate immune exposures; instead, reliance was placed on TCR beta sequences and their occurrence across donors. An earlier analysis of fewer than 750 of the donors used high-throughput TCR beta sequencing to judge whether each TCR beta V gene segment behaved as functional or pseudogenic. Donor age, sex, ethnicity and CMV serostatus were collected together with the repertoire data. A later genetic analysis took genome-wide SNP genotypes for 398 of the 666 donors and used that subset as a discovery cohort. Every repertoire in the discovery cohort had been generated on one and the same sequencing platform. Class I and class II HLA loci were covered by the typing at four-digit resolution. The number of typed donors differed by locus: about 620-640 for A, B, C, DRB1 and DQB1; some 500 for DQA1; roughly 600 for DPA1; and roughly 450 for DPB1. About five DR-DQ haplotypes were treated as single units for association and clustering because of strong linkage in the cohort. On average, over 200,000 unique TCR beta nucleotide sequences were sequenced per donor among 398 genotyped donors of the cohort, with 15% to 20% of those sequences being non-productive. The paper's findings and limits, for the study overall: Compared with equally common non-associated chains, HLA-associated TCR beta chains in a later analysis were more clonally expanded and had lower generation probabilities. The classifier was reported to diagnose cytomegalovirus status with high specificity and sensitivity in both the original and validation cohorts. At a false discovery rate of 0.05, a later analysis linked about 16,000 TCR beta sequences to specific HLA alleles. A later analysis found that most CMV-associated TCR beta chains appeared HLA-restricted, with HLA associations seemingly driven largely by CMV exposure. The cohort was sequenced for TCR beta chains only, and without alpha or paired-chain data the features that could be detected were limited. An association between a missense DCLRE1C variant and V-gene and J-gene trimming of TCR beta chains was found in a later genetic analysis and replicated in an independent cohort. In a later analysis, TCR association rates were found to vary across HLA loci, with the most associated TCRs seen for DRB1 alleles and the fewest for HLA-C alleles. Some IMGT-functional V segments, including TRBV6-2 and TRBV6-3, could not be told apart with the 87-base-pair reads, so those segments were excluded. According to a later genetic analysis, donors in an Asian-associated ancestry cluster had fewer N-insertions in productive TCRs than the approximately 670-donor mean. In a later analysis, several top co-occurrence clusters were reported to appear linked to parvovirus B19, influenza, CMV and Epstein-Barr virus. The presence/absence analyses assumed that sequencing depth was roughly uniform across donors, and that assumption may not be true. While some public TCRs were present in many individuals, most TCR sequences turned up only very rarely across donors. The study gave a list of some 150 TCR beta chains associated with cytomegalovirus. Correlated functional status among segregating V segments might reflect linkage disequilibrium, but an unknown experimental factor could not be ruled out. Assigning TCR associations to individual alleles was difficult when HLA alleles, especially DR and DQ, strongly co-occurred. According to the authors, the approach could potentially be generalized to other disease states and immunological phenotypes. The sequencing pipeline was judged likely to have produced a cluster of highly shared sequence variants as a technical artifact. The earlier analysis of approximately 560 of the donors excluded 15 to 20 rarely observed V segments, including chromosome 9 orphons, because counts were too low. For the cohort, immune exposure information was limited to CMV serostatus. Broadly in line with IMGT annotations, most TCR beta V segments showed up in productive rearrangements about 87% or about 30% of the time in an earlier analysis of 450 to 600 of the donors. Because HLA typing was missing for some donors at each locus, association tests included only the typed subset. A few of the identified cytomegalovirus-associated TCR beta chains were confirmed in vitro to be specific for cytomegalovirus antigens. A further reported finding was that TCR beta sequences accurately predicted the HLA-A and HLA-B alleles for most subjects in the first cohort.

Library construction relied on the immunoSEQ multiplex PCR assay. For the multiplex PCR, a mixture combining 60 forward primers for TCR Vbeta segments and 13 reverse primers for TCR Jbeta segments was used. The CDR3 region of rearranged TCR beta genes was amplified from genomic DNA by a multiplex PCR assay. The amplified TCR beta libraries were sequenced on the Illumina HiSeq System as 87-base-pair reads. On the study's bioinformatics: A later analysis counted 65 million to 90 million unique TCR beta chains across the 670 or so repertoires, and 10 million to 12 million of these chains were shared by at least two donors. Raw reads were error-corrected and collapsed into unique sequences by a nearest-neighbor algorithm in which closely related sequences were merged to remove PCR and sequencing errors. CDR3 sequences were aligned to IMGT reference sequences to assign V, D and J gene segments. For a sequence to be retained, a match of at least six nucleotides to both a V gene segment and a J gene segment was required. Rearrangements were classified as productive when the CDR3 lacked stop codons and remained in frame with V and J, and all other rearrangements were classified as non-productive. CDR3 was defined by IMGT convention, running from the second conserved V-encoded cysteine to the conserved J-encoded phenylalanine. Sequences without an unambiguous match to a single V gene segment were excluded from the earlier analysis of 587 of the donors. In an earlier analysis of 587 of the donors, a V segment was called functional when productive rearrangements were above 56.7%, and segregating when the standard deviation between donors exceeded 5%. A statistical classification framework was built for diagnosing cytomegalovirus status from the catalog of TCR beta chain sequences. V and J gene assignment, in a later analysis, came from comparing TCR nucleotide sequences with IMGT/GENE-DB human TR gene sequences. The TCRdist pipeline was used in a later analysis to assign CDR3 sequences and most-parsimonious VDJ recombination scenarios. In a later analysis, each TCR beta chain was defined by its CDR3 amino acid sequence together with its V-gene family, and reads lacking a unique V-gene family were excluded. To address suspected cross-contamination and a sequencing artifact, a later analysis removed 550 to 750 highly shared, low-generation-probability nucleotide sequences. A later analysis calculated a clonal expansion index for each public chain from normalized within-repertoire ranks of inferred template counts. Generation probabilities in a later analysis came from a VDJ recombination model fitted to out-of-frame rearrangements, and those results were checked against IGoR. Hypergeometric tests were used in a later analysis to score TCR-TCR, TCR-HLA and TCR-CMV co-occurrence, with a repertoire-size bias correction applied to the TCR pairs. False discovery rates were estimated in a later analysis by permuting HLA or CMV assignments 20 times. In a later analysis, co-occurring TCRs were grouped using DBSCAN, with TCRdist sequence similarity added in when clustering inside HLA-allele-positive subsets. Repertoires with fewer than 30,000 or more than 120,000 public chains, plus five repertoires with anomalous nucleotide sharing, were excluded from co-occurrence clustering. TCRdb took this table from immuneACCESS and kept in-frame rearrangements with V and J called. Such tables lack part of the clones; where checked against another copy, unresolved V genes explain under half of the gap, and the rest is unexplained. That table supplies the V and J calls and clone size; D and trimming were determined from the DNA. Recorded for this sample are approximately 140,000 clones; roughly 75% of them occurred a single time. Jointly, the top ten make up about 3.5% of the sample.

For CDR1 and CDR2, the germline V gene lists SQVTM and ANQGSEA. V and J are trimmed by 6 bases and 2 bases, and the gene matches miss 8 bases of the junction. Inclusive of the bounding cysteine and phenylalanine, the CDR3 is 14 residues long. Only the CDR3 DNA is retained, 42 bases long and in frame from the first base. In total, roughly 670 healthy bone marrow donors made up the cohort. At the time of sampling, every cohort member was nominally healthy, though immune exposures that went unrecorded were likely present. The donor tested CMV seronegative and was one of the 352 seronegative cohort members. A peripheral blood sample was provided by each donor, and peripheral blood mononuclear cells were used for TCR beta sequencing. The Qiagen DNeasy Blood Extraction Kit was used to extract genomic DNA from the blood cell samples.

Sequencing was done on a sample of PBMCs. This clonotype was sampled from a man aged 40-49 years in good health and CMV-seronegative. The V and J genes are TRBV29-1 and TRBJ2-7; 9 middle bases align to TRBD1. In nucleotides, the sequence is TGCAGCGTCATCTTGGGGACAGGGACCTACGAGCAGTACTTC. This sequence encodes CSVILGTGTYEQYF.